This T cell receptor beta chain was found in a study of technical replicates of blood from a handful of donors. Some clones are missing from TCRdb's copy, which holds only in-frame ones; the method was immunoSEQ multiplex PCR. The data show about 70,000 clones, with about 91% seen just once and about 0.4% held by the top ten. Trimming left V 5 bases short and J 5 bases short, with 22 bases between. Germline V CDR1 and CDR2: MGHDK, SYGVNS. The CDR3 covers 18 residues. The sequence came from a human donor in good health. The chain carries TRBV25-1 and TRBJ2-6; no reliable D call. Sequenced input: T cells isolated from PBMCs. The CDR3 loop reads CASSHLQNWQSRANVLTF. The CDR3 DNA is TGTGCCAGCAGTCACCTACAGAACTGGCAAAGTCGGGCCAACGTCCTGACTTTC.